The clone carrying this T cell receptor (beta chain) came up a few times. The sample belongs to a study of blood T cell repertoires in COVID-19. The CDR3 contains 15 residues. Deletions cut 6 bases from V and 3 bases from J, with 18 bases between. The germline V gene encodes CDR1 SGHVS and CDR2 FQNEAQ. Participants spanned ages roughly 18 to 90 years and resided in 20 to 30 US areas. Cohort 3 recovered donors had two negative PCRs, clearance, or symptom resolution. As originally analysed: Nucleated cell number was recorded as an estimate derived from reference gene primer amplification. Generated by immunoSEQ multiplex PCR, the TCRdb table keeps only in-frame clones and is missing some. Clonal size and the V and J genes are those of that table, whereas D and trimming came from the DNA. This sample has 250,000 to 300,000 clones, with roughly nine tenths found just once.

Specimen: PBMCs or T cells enriched from blood (not recorded which). This TCR came from a woman in her sixties who had recovered from COVID-19. This sequence joins TRBV7-8 and TRBJ2-7; a possible D gene is TRBD1 (6 bases). CDR3 nucleotides: TGTGCCAGCAGTCAAAGGACAGAAGCATTCTACGAGCAGTACTTC. It specifies CASSQRTEAFYEQYF. Complete variable domain (other parts from reference TRBV7-8 and TRBJ2-7): GAGVSQSPRYKVAKRGQDVALRCDPISGHVSLFWYQQALGQGPEFLTYFQNEAQLDKSGLPSDRFFAERPEGSVSTLKIQRTQQEDSAVYLCASSQRTEAFYEQYFGPGTRLTVT.